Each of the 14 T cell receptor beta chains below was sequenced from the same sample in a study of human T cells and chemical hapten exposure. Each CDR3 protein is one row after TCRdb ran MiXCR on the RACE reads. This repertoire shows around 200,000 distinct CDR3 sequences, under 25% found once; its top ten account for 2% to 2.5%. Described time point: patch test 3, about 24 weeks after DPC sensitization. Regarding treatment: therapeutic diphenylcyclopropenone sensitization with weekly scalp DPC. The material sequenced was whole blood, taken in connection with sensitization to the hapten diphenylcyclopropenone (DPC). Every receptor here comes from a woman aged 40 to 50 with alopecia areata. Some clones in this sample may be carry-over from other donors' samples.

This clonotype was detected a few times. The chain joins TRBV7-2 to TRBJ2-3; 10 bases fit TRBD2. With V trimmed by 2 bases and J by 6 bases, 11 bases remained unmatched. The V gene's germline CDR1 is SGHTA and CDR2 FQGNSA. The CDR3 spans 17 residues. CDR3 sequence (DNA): TGTGCCAGCAGCTTATACCCAGCGGGAGGGGTAACGGATACGCAGTATTTT. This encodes CASSLYPAGGVTDTQYF.

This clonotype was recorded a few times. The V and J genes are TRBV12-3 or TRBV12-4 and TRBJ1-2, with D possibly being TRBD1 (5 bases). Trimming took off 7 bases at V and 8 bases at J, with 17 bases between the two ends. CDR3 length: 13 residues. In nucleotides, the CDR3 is TGTGCCAGCACCCTGGGGGGTGGGCGAGGCTACACCTTC. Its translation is CASTLGGGRGYTF.

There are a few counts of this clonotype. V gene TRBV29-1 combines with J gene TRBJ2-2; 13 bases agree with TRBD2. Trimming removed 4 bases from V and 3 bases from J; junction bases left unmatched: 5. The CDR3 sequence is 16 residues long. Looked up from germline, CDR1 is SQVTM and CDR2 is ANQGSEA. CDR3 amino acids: CSVVGLAGAYTGELFF. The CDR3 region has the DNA TGCAGCGTTGTCGGACTAGCGGGAGCGTACACCGGGGAGCTGTTTTTT.

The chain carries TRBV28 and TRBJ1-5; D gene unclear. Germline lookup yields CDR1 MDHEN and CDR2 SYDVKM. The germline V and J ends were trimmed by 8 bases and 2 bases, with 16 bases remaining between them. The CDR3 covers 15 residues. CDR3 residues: CASSTQSGGNQPQHF. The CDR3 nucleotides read TGTGCCAGCTCGACCCAGAGTGGGGGCAATCAGCCCCAGCATTTT.

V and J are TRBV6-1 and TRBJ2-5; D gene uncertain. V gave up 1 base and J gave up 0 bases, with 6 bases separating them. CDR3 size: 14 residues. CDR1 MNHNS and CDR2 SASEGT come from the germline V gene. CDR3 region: CASSEGPNQETQYF. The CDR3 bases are TGTGCCAGCAGTGAAGGGCCGAACCAAGAGACCCAGTACTTC.

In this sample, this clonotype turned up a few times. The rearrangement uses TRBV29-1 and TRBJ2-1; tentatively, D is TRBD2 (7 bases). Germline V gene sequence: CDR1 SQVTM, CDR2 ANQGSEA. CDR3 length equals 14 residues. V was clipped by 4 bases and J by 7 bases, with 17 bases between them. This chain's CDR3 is CSVVRQGGGNEQFF. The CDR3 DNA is TGCAGCGTTGTGCGTCAGGGAGGGGGGAATGAGCAGTTCTTC.

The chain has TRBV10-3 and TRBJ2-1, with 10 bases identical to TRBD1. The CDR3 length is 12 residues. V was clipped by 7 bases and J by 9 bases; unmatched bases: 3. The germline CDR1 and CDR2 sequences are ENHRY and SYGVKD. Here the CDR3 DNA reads TGTGCCATCAAAGGGACAGGGGTTGAGCAGTTCTTC. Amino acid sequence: CAIKGTGVEQFF.

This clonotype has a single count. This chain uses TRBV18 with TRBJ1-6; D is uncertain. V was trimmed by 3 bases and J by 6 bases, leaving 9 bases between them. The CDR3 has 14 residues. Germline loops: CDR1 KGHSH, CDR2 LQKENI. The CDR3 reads CASSPAARNSPLHF. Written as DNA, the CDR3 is TGTGCCAGCTCACCTGCGGCACGTAATTCACCCCTCCACTTT. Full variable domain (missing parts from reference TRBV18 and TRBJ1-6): NAGVMQNPRHLVRRRGQEARLRCSPMKGHSHVYWYRQLPEEGLKFMVYLQKENIIDESGMPKERFSAEFPKEGPSILRIQQVVRGDSAAYFCASSPAARNSPLHFGNGTRLTVT.

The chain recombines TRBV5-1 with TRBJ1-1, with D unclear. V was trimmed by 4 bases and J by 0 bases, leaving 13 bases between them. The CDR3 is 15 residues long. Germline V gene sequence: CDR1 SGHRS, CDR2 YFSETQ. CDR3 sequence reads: CASSPNSDMNTEAFF. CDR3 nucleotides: TGCGCCAGCAGCCCCAACAGCGATATGAACACTGAAGCTTTCTTT.

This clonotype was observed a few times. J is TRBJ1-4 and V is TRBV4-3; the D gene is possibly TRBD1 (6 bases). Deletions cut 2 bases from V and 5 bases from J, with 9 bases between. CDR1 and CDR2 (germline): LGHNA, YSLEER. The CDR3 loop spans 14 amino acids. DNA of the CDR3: TGCGCCAGCAGCCAACAGGGGCAGAATGAAAAACTGTTTTTT. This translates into CASSQQGQNEKLFF.

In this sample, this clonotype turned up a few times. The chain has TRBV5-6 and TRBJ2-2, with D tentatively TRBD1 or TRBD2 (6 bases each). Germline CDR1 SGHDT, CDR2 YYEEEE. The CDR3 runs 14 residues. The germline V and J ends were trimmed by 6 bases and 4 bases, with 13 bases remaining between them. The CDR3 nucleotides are TGTGCCAGCATCAGGGGAGGTGGCACCGGGGAGCTGTTTTTT. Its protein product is CASIRGGGTGELFF.

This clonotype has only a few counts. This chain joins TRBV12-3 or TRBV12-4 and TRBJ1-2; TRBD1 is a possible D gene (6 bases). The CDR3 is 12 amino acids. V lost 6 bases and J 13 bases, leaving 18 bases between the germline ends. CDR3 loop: CASSAAGEGITF. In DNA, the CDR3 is TGTGCCAGCAGCGCGGCAGGGGAAGGAATCACCTTC.

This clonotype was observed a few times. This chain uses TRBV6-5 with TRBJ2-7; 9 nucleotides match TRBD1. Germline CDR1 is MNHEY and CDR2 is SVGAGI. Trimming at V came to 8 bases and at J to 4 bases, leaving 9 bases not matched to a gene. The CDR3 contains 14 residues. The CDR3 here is CASRSQGAGYEQYF. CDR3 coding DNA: TGTGCCAGCCGTTCACAGGGGGCAGGTTACGAGCAGTACTTC.

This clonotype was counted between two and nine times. CDR3 nucleotides: TGCAGTGCTAGAGATGGCGGGGGGGAGACCCAGTACTTC. It encodes CSARDGGGETQYF. This chain connects TRBV20-1 to TRBJ2-5; 8 nucleotides line up with TRBD2. Germline CDR1 is DFQATT and CDR2 is SNEGSKA (reference sequence). This CDR3 is built from 13 residues. J lost 5 bases, V lost 0 bases, and 2 bases had no gene match.